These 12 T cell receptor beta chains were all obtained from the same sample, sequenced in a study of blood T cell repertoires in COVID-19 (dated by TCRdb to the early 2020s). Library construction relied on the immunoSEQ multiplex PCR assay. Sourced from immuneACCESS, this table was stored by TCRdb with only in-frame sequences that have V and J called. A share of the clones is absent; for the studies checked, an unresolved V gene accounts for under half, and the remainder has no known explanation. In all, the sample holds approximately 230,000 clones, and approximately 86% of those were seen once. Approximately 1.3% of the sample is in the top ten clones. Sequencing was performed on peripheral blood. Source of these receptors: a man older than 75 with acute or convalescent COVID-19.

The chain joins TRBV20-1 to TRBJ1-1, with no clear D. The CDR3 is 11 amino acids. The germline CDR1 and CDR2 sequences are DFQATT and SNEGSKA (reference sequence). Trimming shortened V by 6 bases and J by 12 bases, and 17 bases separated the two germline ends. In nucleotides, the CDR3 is TGCAGTGCGCCCGTACGGGATTTGCCTTTCTTT. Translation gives CSAPVRDLPFF.

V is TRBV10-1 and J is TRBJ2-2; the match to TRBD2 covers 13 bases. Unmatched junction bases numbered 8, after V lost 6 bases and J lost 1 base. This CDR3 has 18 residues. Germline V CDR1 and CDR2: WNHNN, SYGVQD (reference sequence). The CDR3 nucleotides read TGCGCCAGCAGATTCGGACTAGCGGGGGCCCTGAACACCGGGGAGCTGTTTTTT. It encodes CASRFGLAGALNTGELFF.

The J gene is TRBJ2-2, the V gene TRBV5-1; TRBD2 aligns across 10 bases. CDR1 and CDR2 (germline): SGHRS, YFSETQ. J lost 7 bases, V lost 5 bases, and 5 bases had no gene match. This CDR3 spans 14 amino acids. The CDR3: CASSLQREGGELFF. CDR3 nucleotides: TGCGCCAGCAGTTTACAGCGGGAGGGCGGGGAGCTGTTTTTT.

The CDR3 sequence: CASSPGSGGSETQYF. CDR3 nucleotide sequence: TGTGCCAGCTCACCTGGGTCCGGGGGGTCCGAGACCCAGTACTTC. The chain combines TRBV18 with TRBJ2-5, with 7 bases aligning to TRBD2. The V gene end was trimmed by 3 bases and the J gene end by 5 bases; junction bases not matched to a gene: 9. The CDR3 runs 15 residues. The germline V gene encodes CDR1 KGHSH and CDR2 LQKENI.

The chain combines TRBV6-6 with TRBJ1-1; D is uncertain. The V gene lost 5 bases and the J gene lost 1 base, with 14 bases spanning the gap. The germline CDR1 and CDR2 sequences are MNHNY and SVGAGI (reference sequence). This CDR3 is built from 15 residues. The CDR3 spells CASSPPRARNTEAFF. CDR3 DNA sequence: TGTGCCAGCAGTCCACCTCGAGCAAGGAACACTGAAGCTTTCTTT.

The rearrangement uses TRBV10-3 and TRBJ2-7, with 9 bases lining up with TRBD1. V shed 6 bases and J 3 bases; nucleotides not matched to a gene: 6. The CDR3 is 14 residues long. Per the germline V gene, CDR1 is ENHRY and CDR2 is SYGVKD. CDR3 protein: CAIRGGQGDYEQYF. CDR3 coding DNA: TGTGCCATCAGGGGGGGACAGGGAGACTACGAGCAGTACTTC.

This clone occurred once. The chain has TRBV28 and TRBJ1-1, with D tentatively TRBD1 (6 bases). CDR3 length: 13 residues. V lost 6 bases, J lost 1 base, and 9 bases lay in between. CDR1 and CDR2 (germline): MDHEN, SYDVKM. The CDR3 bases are TGTGCCAGCAGGGGACAAACGAACACTGAAGCTTTCTTT. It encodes CASRGQTNTEAFF.

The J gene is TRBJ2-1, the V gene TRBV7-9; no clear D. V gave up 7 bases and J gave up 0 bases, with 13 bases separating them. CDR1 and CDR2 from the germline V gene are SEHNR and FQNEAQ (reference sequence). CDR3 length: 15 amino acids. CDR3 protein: CASTFTVNSYNEQFF. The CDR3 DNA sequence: TGTGCCAGCACCTTCACAGTGAACTCCTACAATGAGCAGTTCTTC.

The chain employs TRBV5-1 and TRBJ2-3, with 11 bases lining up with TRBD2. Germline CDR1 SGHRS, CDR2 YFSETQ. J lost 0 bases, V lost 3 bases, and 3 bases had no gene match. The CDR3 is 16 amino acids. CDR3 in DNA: TGCGCCAGCAGCTATAGCGGGGGGGCAAGCACAGATACGCAGTATTTT. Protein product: CASSYSGGASTDTQYF. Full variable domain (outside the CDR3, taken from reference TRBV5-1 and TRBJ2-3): KAGVTQTPRYLIKTRGQQVTLSCSPISGHRSVSWYQQTPGQGLQFLFEYFSETQRNKGNFPGRFSGRQFSNSRSEMNVSTLELGDSALYLCASSYSGGASTDTQYFGPGTRLTVL.

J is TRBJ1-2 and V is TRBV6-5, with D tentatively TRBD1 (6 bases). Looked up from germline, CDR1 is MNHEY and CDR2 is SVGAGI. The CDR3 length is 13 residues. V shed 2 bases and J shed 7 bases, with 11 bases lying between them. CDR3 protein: CASSYDRRGGYTF. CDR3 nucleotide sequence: TGTGCCAGCAGTTACGACAGGAGAGGTGGCTACACCTTC.

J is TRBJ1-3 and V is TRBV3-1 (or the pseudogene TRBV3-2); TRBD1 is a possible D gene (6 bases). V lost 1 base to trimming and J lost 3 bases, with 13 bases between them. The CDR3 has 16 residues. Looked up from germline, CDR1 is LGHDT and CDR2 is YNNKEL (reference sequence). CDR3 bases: TGTGCCAGCAGCCAAGGTCAACAGGGCCTTGGAAACACCATATATTTT. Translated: CASSQGQQGLGNTIYF.

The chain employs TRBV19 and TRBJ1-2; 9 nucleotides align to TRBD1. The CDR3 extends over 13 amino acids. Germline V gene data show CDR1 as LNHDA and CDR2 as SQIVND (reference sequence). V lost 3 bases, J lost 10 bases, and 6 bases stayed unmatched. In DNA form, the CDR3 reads TGTGCCAGTAGTATCCGGGACAGGGTTTTCTACACCTTC. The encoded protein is CASSIRDRVFYTF.